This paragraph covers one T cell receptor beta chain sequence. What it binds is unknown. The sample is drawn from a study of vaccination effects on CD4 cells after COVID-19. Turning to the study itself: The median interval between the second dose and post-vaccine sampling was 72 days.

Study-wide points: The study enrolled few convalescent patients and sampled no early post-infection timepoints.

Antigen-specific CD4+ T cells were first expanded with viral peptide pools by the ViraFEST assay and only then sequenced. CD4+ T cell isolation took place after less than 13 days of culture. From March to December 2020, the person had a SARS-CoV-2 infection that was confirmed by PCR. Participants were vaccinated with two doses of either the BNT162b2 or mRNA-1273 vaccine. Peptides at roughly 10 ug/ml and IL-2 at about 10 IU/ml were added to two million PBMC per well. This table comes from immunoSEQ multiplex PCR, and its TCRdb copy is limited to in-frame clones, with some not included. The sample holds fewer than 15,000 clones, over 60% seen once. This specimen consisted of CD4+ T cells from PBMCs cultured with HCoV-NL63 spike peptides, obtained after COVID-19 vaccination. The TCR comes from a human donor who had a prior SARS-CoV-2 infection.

The CDR3 loop is CASRAGDRGFRETQYF. The CDR3 DNA follows: TGTGCCAGCAGGGCTGGGGACAGGGGGTTCCGGGAGACCCAGTACTTC. The genes are TRBV7-6 and TRBJ2-5; 11 bases match TRBD1. The CDR3 covers 16 residues. V lost 6 bases, J lost 5 bases, and 11 bases stayed unmatched. Germline assignment: CDR1 SGHVS and CDR2 FNYEAQ.